The clone carrying this T cell receptor beta chain was observed many times. The entry originates in a study of T cells in Graves' hyperthyroidism and ophthalmopathy. There are 14 residues in the CDR3. The germline gives CDR1 ENHRY, CDR2 SYGVKD. Authors of the study amplified TCR beta CDR3 regions from RNA transcripts. A set of HTBI primers served as the primers for a first-round RT-PCR of the TCR CDR3. MiXCR, applied by TCRdb to the multiplex PCR reads, yields one record per CDR3 protein. Of roughly 570,000 distinct CDR3 sequences listed, roughly 50% were seen once; the top ten hold about 8%. Researchers defined stable Graves' hyperthyroidism as no ophthalmopathy progression within 18 months. Diagnoses were established using clinical symptoms, serum thyroxine and TRAb, thyroid ultrasound and orbital computed tomography.

Sequencing input: peripheral blood or thyroid tissue (not recorded which). The V and J genes are TRBV10-3 and TRBJ2-7, with D perhaps given as TRBD1 or TRBD2 (6 bases each). Near its end, the DNA agrees better with TRBJ2-1, so the J call may be wrong. This TCR was recovered from a woman aged 18-29 years with Graves' hyperthyroidism. Written as DNA, the CDR3 is TGTGCCATCAGTGTTCGACAGGAGGGTCACGAGCAGTTCTTC. This gives the protein CAISVRQEGHEQFF.